This paragraph covers one T cell receptor (beta chain) sequence. Its specificity is unknown. This entry comes from a study of cytomegalovirus exposure and HLA in healthy donors. In the study overall: There were several hundred genotyped donors. Of these, roughly 82% fell in the genetic ancestry cluster associated with self-reported Caucasian donors. Study-wide points: Analysis performed later showed TCR beta chains linked to HLA being more clonally expanded than equally common others. Later analysis identified about 15,000 TCR beta sequences associated with HLA alleles, using a false discovery rate threshold of 0.05.

Primers: 60 Vbeta forward and 13 Jbeta reverse. TCRdb's table, derived via immunoSEQ multiplex PCR, lists solely in-frame clones and lacks some. Its table records 150,000 or so clones. V shed 2 bases, J shed 3 bases, and the junction held 4 bases outside the gene matches. There are 15 residues in the CDR3. Germline V gives CDR1 SNHLY, CDR2 FYNNEI. The clonotype comes from a woman in her fifties or sixties in good health and CMV-seronegative. The chain is built from TRBV2 and TRBJ1-2, with 9 bases that match TRBD1. The specimen sequenced was PBMCs. The CDR3 loop reads CASSERDRADYGYTF. The CDR3 region has the DNA TGTGCCAGCAGTGAAAGGGACAGGGCTGACTATGGCTACACCTTC.